A selection of T cell receptor beta chains follows, all from one sample in a study of blood T cell repertoires in COVID-19. The assay was immunoSEQ multiplex PCR, and TCRdb's table has in-frame clones only and misses some. The table records some 150,000 clones, about four fifths of them present only once. Sequenced sample: peripheral blood. These receptors all come from a human donor with acute or convalescent COVID-19. The donor label of this sample is uncertain. Each CDR3 is given with its conserved first and last residue. A D gene is named only where the DNA matches it firmly. The size field is filled for only some rows; it gives once, few, many or a size class.

j_call	clone_size	v_call	d_call	cdr3_nt	cdr3_aa
TRBJ1-1	-	TRBV7-2	TRBD1	TGTGCCAGCAGCTCAAGATCTAAACAGGGGGCATTAGGCAACACTGAAGCTTTCTTT	CASSSRSKQGALGNTEAFF
TRBJ1-3	once	TRBV3-1/TRBV3-2	-	TGTGCCAGCAGCCCCTCACAGGGCTCTGGAAACACCATATATTTT	CASSPSQGSGNTIYF
TRBJ1-4	many	TRBV3-1/TRBV3-2	-	TGTGCCAGCAGCCCCTCGGGGGGGAAACTGTTTTTT	CASSPSGGKLFF
TRBJ2-3	once	TRBV3-1/TRBV3-2	TRBD2	TGTGCCAGCAGCCAAGAGGCTAGCGGGGGGGCATTGAATACGCAGTATTTT	CASSQEASGGALNTQYF
TRBJ1-1	-	TRBV30	TRBD1	TGTGCCTGGGGCCAGTCCGACAGGGGAGAGACTGAAGCTTTCTTT	CAWGQSDRGETEAFF
TRBJ2-7	few	TRBV5-1	TRBD2	TGCGCCAGTTCGAGCCTAGCGGATTACGAGCAGTACTTC	CASSSLADYEQYF
TRBJ1-1	-	TRBV2	-	TGTGCCACCCTTGGGCACTCGAACACTGAAGCTTTCTTT	CATLGHSNTEAFF
TRBJ1-1	-	TRBV3-1/TRBV3-2	TRBD1	TGTGCCAGCAGCCTATCGGGACAGGGGGACACTGAAGCTTTCTTT	CASSLSGQGDTEAFF
TRBJ1-1	-	TRBV27	-	TGTGCCAGCAGTTCGACAGTGATGGGCACTGAAGCTTTCTTT	CASSSTVMGTEAFF
TRBJ1-1	-	TRBV9	-	TGTGCCAGCAGCGCTAGCAGGGGGAACACTGAAGCTTTCTTT	CASSASRGNTEAFF
TRBJ2-3	-	TRBV5-1	TRBD1	TGCGCCAGCAGCTCGGGGACAGAAACAGATACGCAGTATTTT	CASSSGTETDTQYF
TRBJ2-5	-	TRBV4-1	TRBD1	TGCGCCAGCAGCCAGCCCCCGACAGGGGAACAAGAGACCCAGTACTTC	CASSQPPTGEQETQYF
TRBJ2-3	-	TRBV25-1	TRBD1	TGTGCCAGCAGACAGGGGTCCACAGATACGCAGTATTTT	CASRQGSTDTQYF
TRBJ1-5	-	TRBV5-1	TRBD1	TGCGCCAGCAGCGCGGACAGGGGTCAGCCCCAGCATTTT	CASSADRGQPQHF
TRBJ1-1	-	TRBV5-6	-	TGTGCCAGCAGCTTAAGGGGTTCGATCACTGAAGCTTTCTTT	CASSLRGSITEAFF
TRBJ1-2	-	TRBV10-3	TRBD1	TGTGCCATCAGCGAAGGGGGACAGGGGACCGGCTACACCTTC	CAISEGGQGTGYTF
TRBJ1-5	-	TRBV19	-	TGTGCCAGTAGGCCAGAGTTTTGGCAGGGCGGCAATCAGCCCCAGCATTTT	CASRPEFWQGGNQPQHF
TRBJ1-3	-	TRBV5-1	TRBD1	TGCGCCAGCAGCTTGGCTGGGACAGGGGGCTCTGGAAACACCATATATTTT	CASSLAGTGGSGNTIYF
TRBJ1-2	-	TRBV27	TRBD1	TGTGCCAGCAGTTTATCGGCGGACAGGGTACGTGGCTACACCTTC	CASSLSADRVRGYTF
TRBJ2-2	-	TRBV7-9	TRBD2	TGTGCCAGCAGCTTGACTAGCGGGTTCATCGGGGAGCTGTTTTTT	CASSLTSGFIGELFF
TRBJ2-1	once	TRBV11-3	TRBD2	TGTGCCAGCAGCTCGGGGGGGTCCGGGACTTACAATGAGCAGTTCTTC	CASSSGGSGTYNEQFF
TRBJ2-3	-	TRBV19	TRBD1	TGTGCCAGTAACCCGACAGGGGGCTCAGATACGCAGTATTTT	CASNPTGGSDTQYF
TRBJ2-2	-	TRBV19	TRBD1	TGTGCCAGTAGCCCCGACAGGGCGAACACCGGGGAGCTGTTTTTT	CASSPDRANTGELFF
TRBJ2-1	-	TRBV19	TRBD1	TGTGCCAGTAGAACCGCCGGGACAGGGGGCCGGAATGAGCAGTTCTTC	CASRTAGTGGRNEQFF
TRBJ2-5	-	TRBV15	TRBD2	TGTGCCACCAGCACGGGACTAGCGGGGGGGCACCAAGAGACCCAGTACTTC	CATSTGLAGGHQETQYF
TRBJ1-6	once	TRBV2	TRBD1	TGTGCCAGCTCCCCAGGGGACAGGTGGTCACCCCTCCACTTT	CASSPGDRWSPLHF
TRBJ1-1	-	TRBV7-8	-	TGTGCCAGCAGCTTAGTTGGGGGAGGGACTGAAGCTTTCTTT	CASSLVGGGTEAFF
TRBJ2-3	-	TRBV30	-	TGTGCCTGGAGAAGGAGGCGCACAGATACGCAGTATTTT	CAWRRRRTDTQYF
TRBJ2-5	-	TRBV4-1	-	TGCGCCAGCAGCCAAGGGACATCCGCATGGGAGACCCAGTACTTC	CASSQGTSAWETQYF
TRBJ2-7	-	TRBV6-1	-	TGTGCCAGCAGTGAAGCGGCAGGAACCTACGAGCAGTACTTC	CASSEAAGTYEQYF
TRBJ2-1	-	TRBV12-5	-	TGTGCTAGTGGCCCTGGGCAGGGGCAGTTCTTC	CASGPGQGQFF
TRBJ2-3	-	TRBV9	-	TGTGCCAGCAGCGAGGAGGGGGCTAACACAGATACGCAGTATTTT	CASSEEGANTDTQYF